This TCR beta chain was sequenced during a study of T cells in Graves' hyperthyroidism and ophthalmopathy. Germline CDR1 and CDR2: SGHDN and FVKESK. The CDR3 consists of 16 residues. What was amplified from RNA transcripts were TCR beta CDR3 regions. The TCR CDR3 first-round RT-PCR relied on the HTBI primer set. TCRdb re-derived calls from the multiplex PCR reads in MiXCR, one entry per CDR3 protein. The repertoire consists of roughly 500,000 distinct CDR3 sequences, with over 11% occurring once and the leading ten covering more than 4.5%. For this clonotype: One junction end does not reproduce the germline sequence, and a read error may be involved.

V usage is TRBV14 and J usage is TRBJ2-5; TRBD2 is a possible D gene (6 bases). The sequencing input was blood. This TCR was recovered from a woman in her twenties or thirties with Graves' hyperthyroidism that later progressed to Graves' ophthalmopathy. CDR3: CASNQGRGTKVETQYF. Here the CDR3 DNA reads TGTGCCAGCAACCAAGGGCGGGGCACTAAGGTGGAGACCCAGTACTTC.